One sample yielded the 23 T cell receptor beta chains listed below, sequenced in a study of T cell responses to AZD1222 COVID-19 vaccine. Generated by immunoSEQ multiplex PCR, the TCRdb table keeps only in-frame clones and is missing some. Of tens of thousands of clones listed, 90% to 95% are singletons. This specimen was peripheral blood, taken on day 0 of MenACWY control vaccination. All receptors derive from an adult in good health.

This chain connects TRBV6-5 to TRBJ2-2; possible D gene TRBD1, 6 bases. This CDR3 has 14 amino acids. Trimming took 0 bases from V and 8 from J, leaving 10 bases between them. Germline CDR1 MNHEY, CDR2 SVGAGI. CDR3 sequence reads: CASSYSGQGGELFF. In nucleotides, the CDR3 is TGTGCCAGCAGTTACTCAGGGCAGGGGGGGGAGCTGTTTTTT.

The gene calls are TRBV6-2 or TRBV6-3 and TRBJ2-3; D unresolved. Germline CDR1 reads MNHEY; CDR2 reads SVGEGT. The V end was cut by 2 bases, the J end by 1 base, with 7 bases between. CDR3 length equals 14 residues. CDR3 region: CASSYAPGTDTQYF. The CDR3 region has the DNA TGTGCCAGCAGTTACGCCCCAGGCACAGATACGCAGTATTTT.

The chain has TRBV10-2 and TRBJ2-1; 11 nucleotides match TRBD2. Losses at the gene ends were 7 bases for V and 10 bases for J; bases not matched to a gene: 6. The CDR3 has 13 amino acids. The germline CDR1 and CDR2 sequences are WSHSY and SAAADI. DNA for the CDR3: TGCGCCAGCAAAGTTAGCGGGGGGGGAGAGCAGTTCTTC. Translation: CASKVSGGGEQFF.

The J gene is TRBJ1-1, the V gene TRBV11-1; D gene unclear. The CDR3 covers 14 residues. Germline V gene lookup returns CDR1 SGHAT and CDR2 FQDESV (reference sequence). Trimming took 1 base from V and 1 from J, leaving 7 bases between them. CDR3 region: CASSLGLSNTEAFF. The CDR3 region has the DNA TGTGCCAGCAGCTTAGGACTCTCGAACACTGAAGCTTTCTTT.

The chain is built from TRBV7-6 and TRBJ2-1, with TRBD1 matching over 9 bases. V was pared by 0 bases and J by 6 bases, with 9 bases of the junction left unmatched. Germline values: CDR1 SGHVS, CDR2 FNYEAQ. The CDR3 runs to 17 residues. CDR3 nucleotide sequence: TGTGCCAGCAGCTTAGCCGCCCCCGGGACAGGGAGCAATGAGCAGTTCTTC. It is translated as CASSLAAPGTGSNEQFF.

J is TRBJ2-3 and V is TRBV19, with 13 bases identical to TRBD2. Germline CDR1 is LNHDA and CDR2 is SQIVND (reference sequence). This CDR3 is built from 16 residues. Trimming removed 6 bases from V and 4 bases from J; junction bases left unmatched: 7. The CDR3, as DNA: TGTGCCAGTAGACCTAGACTAGCGGGAGGATCAGATACGCAGTATTTT. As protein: CASRPRLAGGSDTQYF. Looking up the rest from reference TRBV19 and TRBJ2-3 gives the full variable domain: DGGITQSPKYLFRKEGQNVTLSCEQNLNHDAMYWYRQDPGQGLRLIYYSQIVNDFQKGDIAEGYSVSREKKESFPLTVTSAQKNPTAFYLCASRPRLAGGSDTQYFGPGTRLTVL.

The CDR3 coding sequence is TGCGCCAGCAGCCAAAGTCTCGCGGGGGGGCCAGATACGCAGTATTTT. Residues: CASSQSLAGGPDTQYF. The chain employs TRBV4-3 and TRBJ2-3; TRBD2 aligns across 9 bases. V lost 2 bases and J lost 4; bases outside the gene matches: 7. CDR1 is LGHNA, CDR2 YSLEER, per germline. The CDR3 consists of 16 residues.

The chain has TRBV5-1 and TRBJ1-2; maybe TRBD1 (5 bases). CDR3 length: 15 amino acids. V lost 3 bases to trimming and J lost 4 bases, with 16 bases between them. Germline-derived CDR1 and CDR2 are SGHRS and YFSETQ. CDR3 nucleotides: TGCGCCAGCAGCTCCGGGACCGTCTATAGCTATGGCTACACCTTC. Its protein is CASSSGTVYSYGYTF.

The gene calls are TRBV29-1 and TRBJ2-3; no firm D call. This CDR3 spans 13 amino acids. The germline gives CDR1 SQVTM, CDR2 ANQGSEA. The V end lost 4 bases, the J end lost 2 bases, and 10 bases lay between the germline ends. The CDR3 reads CSVAADNTDTQYF. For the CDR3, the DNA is TGCAGCGTTGCTGCAGACAACACAGATACGCAGTATTTT.

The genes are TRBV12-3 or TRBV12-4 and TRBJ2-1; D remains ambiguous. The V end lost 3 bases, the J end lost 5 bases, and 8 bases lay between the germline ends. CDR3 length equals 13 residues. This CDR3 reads CASSLELNNEQFF. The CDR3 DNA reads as TGTGCCAGCAGTTTGGAACTTAACAATGAGCAGTTCTTC.

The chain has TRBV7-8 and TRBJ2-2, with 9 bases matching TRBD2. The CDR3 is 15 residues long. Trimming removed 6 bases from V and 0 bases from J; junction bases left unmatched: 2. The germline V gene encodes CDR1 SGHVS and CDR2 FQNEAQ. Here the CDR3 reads CASRRTSANTGELFF. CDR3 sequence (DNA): TGTGCCAGCAGGCGGACTAGCGCGAACACCGGGGAGCTGTTTTTT.

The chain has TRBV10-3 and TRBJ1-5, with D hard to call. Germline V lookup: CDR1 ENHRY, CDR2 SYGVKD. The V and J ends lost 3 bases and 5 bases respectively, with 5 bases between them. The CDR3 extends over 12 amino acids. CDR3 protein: CAISDVDQPQHF. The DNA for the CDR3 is TGTGCCATCAGTGACGTTGATCAGCCCCAGCATTTT.

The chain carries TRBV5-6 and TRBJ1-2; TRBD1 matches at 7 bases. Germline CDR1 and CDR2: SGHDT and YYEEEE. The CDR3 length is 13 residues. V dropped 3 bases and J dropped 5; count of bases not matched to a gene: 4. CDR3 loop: CASSWGQIYGYTF. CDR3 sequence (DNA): TGTGCCAGCAGCTGGGGACAGATTTATGGCTACACCTTC. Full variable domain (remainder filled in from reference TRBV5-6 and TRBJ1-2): DAGVTQSPTHLIKTRGQQVTLRCSPKSGHDTVSWYQQALGQGPQFIFQYYEEEERQRGNFPDRFSGHQFPNYSSELNVNALLLGDSALYLCASSWGQIYGYTFGSGTRLTVV.

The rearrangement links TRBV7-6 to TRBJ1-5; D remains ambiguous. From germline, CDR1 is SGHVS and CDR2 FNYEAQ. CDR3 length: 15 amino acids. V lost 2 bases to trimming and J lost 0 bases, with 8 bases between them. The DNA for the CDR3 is TGTGCCAGCAGCTTAAGTAAAAATAGCAATCAGCCCCAGCATTTT. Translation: CASSLSKNSNQPQHF.

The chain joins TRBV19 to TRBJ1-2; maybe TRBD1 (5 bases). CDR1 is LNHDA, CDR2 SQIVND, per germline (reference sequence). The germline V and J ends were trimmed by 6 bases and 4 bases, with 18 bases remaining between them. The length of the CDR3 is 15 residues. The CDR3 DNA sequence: TGTGCCAGTAGCCCCGCGGAGGAGGGGCGCTATGGCTACACCTTC. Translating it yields CASSPAEEGRYGYTF.

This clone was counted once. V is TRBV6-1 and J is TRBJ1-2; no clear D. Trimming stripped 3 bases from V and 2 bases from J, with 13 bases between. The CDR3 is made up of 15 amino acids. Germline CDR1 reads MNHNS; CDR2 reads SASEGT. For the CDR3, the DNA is TGTGCCAGCAGTGATGCCGGGATAATGAACTATGGCTACACCTTC. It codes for CASSDAGIMNYGYTF.

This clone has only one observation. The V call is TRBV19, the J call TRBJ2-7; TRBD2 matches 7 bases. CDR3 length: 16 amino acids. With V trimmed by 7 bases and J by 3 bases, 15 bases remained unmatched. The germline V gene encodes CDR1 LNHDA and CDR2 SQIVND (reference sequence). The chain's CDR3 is CASTQRAGGDYYEQYF. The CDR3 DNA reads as TGTGCCAGTACCCAAAGGGCCGGAGGGGACTACTACGAGCAGTACTTC.

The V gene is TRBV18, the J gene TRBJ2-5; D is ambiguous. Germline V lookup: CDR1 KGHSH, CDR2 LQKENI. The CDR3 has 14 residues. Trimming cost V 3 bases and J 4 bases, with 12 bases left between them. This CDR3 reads CASSPPGSPETQYF. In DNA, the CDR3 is TGTGCCAGCTCACCGCCCGGGTCCCCAGAGACCCAGTACTTC.

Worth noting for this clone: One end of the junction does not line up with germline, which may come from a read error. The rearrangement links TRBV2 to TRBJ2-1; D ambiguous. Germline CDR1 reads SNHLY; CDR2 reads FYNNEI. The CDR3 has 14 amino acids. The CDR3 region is CASSKAFGLNEQFF. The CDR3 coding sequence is TGTGCCAGCAGTAAAGCTTTTGGCCTCAATGAGCAGTTCTTC.

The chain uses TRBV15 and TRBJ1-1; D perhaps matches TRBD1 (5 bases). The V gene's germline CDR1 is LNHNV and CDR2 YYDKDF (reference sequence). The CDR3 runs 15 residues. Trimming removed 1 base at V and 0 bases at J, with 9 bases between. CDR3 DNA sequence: TGTGCCACCAGCAGAGCAGGGCTTATGAACACTGAAGCTTTCTTT. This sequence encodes CATSRAGLMNTEAFF.

The CDR3 loop is CASSKVTSGGLTDTQYF. DNA of the CDR3: TGTGCCAGCAGTAAGGTTACTAGCGGGGGCCTGACAGATACGCAGTATTTT. This chain joins TRBV6-2 or TRBV6-3 and TRBJ2-3; 11 bases are shared with TRBD2. Germline V CDR1 and CDR2: MNHEY, SVGEGT. The V segment lost 5 bases and the J segment 3 bases; nucleotides outside the gene matches: 10. This CDR3 comprises 17 residues.

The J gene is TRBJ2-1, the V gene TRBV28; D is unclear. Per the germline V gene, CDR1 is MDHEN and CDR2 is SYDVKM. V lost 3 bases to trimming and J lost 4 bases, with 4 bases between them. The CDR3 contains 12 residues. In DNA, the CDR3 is TGTGCCAGCAGTTTTCGTTACAATGAGCAGTTCTTC. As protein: CASSFRYNEQFF.

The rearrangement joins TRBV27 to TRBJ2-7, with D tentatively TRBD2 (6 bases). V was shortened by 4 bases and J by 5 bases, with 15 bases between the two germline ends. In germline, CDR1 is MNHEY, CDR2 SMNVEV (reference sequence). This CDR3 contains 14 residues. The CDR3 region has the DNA TGTGCCAGCAGTTCCACGGGGGTAGGGGACGAGCAGTACTTC. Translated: CASSSTGVGDEQYF.